This T cell receptor beta chain comes out of a study of blood T cell repertoires in COVID-19. Overall study: Whether acute or convalescent, the COVID-19 samples came from the United States, Italy and Spain.

Germline CDR1 is SGHRS and CDR2 is YFSETQ. Deletions cut 1 base from V and 3 bases from J, with 13 bases between. The CDR3 covers 16 residues. TCRdb's copy holds only in-frame clones and misses some; the assay was immunoSEQ multiplex PCR. The sample includes fewer than 250,000 clones, around four fifths seen only once; the top ten take about 8.9%. Sequences were obtained from peripheral blood. V and J are TRBV5-1 and TRBJ2-2; tentatively, D is TRBD2 (5 bases). The receptor's source is a woman aged 45-59 years with acute or convalescent COVID-19. CDR3 region: CASSLWRRADTGELFF. The CDR3 DNA sequence: TGCGCCAGCAGCTTGTGGAGGCGGGCTGACACCGGGGAGCTGTTTTTT.